Included here is one T cell receptor (beta chain) sequence, with context. What it binds is not known. The data originate from a study of T cell responses to AZD1222 COVID-19 vaccine. The CDR3 totals 13 residues. V was pared by 3 bases and J by 3 bases, with 6 bases between. Whole-study findings and limits: Regions 160-218 and 743-854 held dominance among vaccine-associated CD4 TCRs, which spanned spike. Researchers took repertoire samples only after the peak T cell response had come. Clonal diversity was possibly underestimated; the donors were predominantly white British and more often female.

Measured with immunoSEQ multiplex PCR; TCRdb has only the in-frame clones, and not every one. Here the sample spans 150,000 or so clones, roughly 91% being singletons. The chain employs TRBV12-3 or TRBV12-4 and TRBJ1-5, with D uncertain. The receptor was isolated from an adult in good health. The sample in question was peripheral blood, obtained on day 0 of AZD1222 vaccination. CDR3 coding DNA: TGTGCCAGCAGTTTGCACGACAATCAGCCCCAGCATTTT. As protein: CASSLHDNQPQHF.